The subject of this entry is one T cell receptor beta chain. This specimen belongs to a study of blood T cell repertoires in COVID-19. Study overall: The United States, Italy and Spain were the sources of the acute and convalescent COVID-19 samples.

Original methodology: By means of reference gene primer amplification, nucleated cell counts were estimated. Using immunoSEQ multiplex PCR, the repertoire was profiled, and TCRdb retains in-frame clones only, with some absent. The DNA gave D and trimming, while V, J and clone size come from that table. The repertoire holds hundreds of thousands of clones, with around 91% as singletons. Sequencing was done on a sample of peripheral blood. This TCR came from a woman in her sixties or seventies with acute or convalescent COVID-19.

CDR3 residues: CASSHRGLAQYEQYF. CDR3 sequence (DNA): TGTGCCAGCAGCCACCGAGGACTAGCGCAGTACGAGCAGTACTTC. The rearrangement joins TRBV5-4 to TRBJ2-7; 9 nucleotides agree with TRBD2. Trimming cost V 4 bases and J 4 bases; bases outside gene matches: 9. Germline V gives CDR1 SGHNT, CDR2 YYREEE (reference sequence). The length of the CDR3 is 15 residues.